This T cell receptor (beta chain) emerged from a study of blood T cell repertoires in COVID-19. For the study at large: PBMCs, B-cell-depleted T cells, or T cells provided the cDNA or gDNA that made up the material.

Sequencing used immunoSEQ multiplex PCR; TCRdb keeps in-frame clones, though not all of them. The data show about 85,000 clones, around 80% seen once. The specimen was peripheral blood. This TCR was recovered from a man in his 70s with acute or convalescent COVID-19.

For the CDR3, the DNA is TGTGCCAGCTCACCTACAGCGGGGGAAGAGACCCAGTACTTC. As protein: CASSPTAGEETQYF. The chain links TRBV18 to TRBJ2-5, with 8 bases matching TRBD2. J gave up 3 bases and V 3 bases, and 3 bases lay outside the gene matches. The germline CDR1 and CDR2 sequences are KGHSH and LQKENI. This CDR3 is 14 amino acids long.